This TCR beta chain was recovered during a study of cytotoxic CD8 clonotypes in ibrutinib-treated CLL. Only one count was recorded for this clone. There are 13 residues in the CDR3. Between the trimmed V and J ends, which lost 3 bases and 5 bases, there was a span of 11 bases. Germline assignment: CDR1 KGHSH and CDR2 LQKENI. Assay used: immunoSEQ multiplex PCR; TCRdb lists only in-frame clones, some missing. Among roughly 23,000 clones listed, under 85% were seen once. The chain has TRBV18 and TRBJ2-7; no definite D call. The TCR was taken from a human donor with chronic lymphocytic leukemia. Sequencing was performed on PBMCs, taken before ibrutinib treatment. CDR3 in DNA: TGTGCCAGCTCACCCCCTCCTAGTGACGAGCAGTACTTC. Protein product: CASSPPPSDEQYF.